The rows below give T cell receptor beta chains drawn from one sample of a study of blood T cell dynamics during melanoma immunotherapy. Data came from immunoSEQ multiplex PCR; TCRdb stores just in-frame clones and leaves some out. The data contain about 13,000 clones, approximately 90% of them singletons. The starting material was effector memory CD8+ T cells from blood, obtained from a patient treated with checkpoint blockade. These receptors were obtained from a human donor with melanoma. CDR3s include the opening cysteine and the closing phenylalanine or tryptophan. A D gene is named only where the DNA matches it firmly. Clone size, where shown, is once, few, many, or a class for clones that have expanded.

size,D,J,V,DNA,CDR3
NA,NA,TRBJ1-1,TRBV7-2,TGTGCCAGCAGCTTCATGACGGAGAACACTGAAGCTTTCTTT,CASSFMTENTEAFF
NA,NA,TRBJ2-7,TRBV5-1,TGCGCCAGCAGCGCAGCGACAGTCTCTGGGTCCTACGAGCAGTACTTC,CASSAATVSGSYEQYF
NA,NA,TRBJ1-1,TRBV6-6,TGTGCCAGCAGTTACGCGAACGGATTTGAAGCTTTCTTT,CASSYANGFEAFF
NA,NA,TRBJ1-1,TRBV30,TGTGCCTGGGGCATCAGCGCTGAAGCTTTCTTT,CAWGISAEAFF
NA,NA,TRBJ2-1,TRBV7-9,TGTGCCAGCAGCTTAGATCGGACGGCTCACAATGAGCAGTTCTTC,CASSLDRTAHNEQFF
NA,TRBD1,TRBJ2-7,TRBV27,TGTGCCAGCAGTTTCAGGGGGCCCTACGAGCAGTACTTC,CASSFRGPYEQYF
once,NA,TRBJ2-1,TRBV27,TGTGCCAGCAGTTTATCGGCGGGATCCTACAATGAGCAGTTCTTC,CASSLSAGSYNEQFF
NA,NA,TRBJ2-7,TRBV19,TGTGCCAGTAGTTCCCACGGTACCTACGAGCAGTACTTC,CASSSHGTYEQYF
NA,NA,TRBJ1-3,TRBV4-2,TGTGCCGTAATATCTGGAAACACCATATATTTT,CAVISGNTIYF
once,NA,TRBJ1-5,TRBV7-8,TGTGCCAGCAGCCCGTCGGCCGGGGGCAATCAGCCCCAGCATTTT,CASSPSAGGNQPQHF
once,NA,TRBJ2-5,TRBV28,TGTGCCACCGGGGACATGGAAGGTCGGGAGACCCAGTACTTC,CATGDMEGRETQYF
NA,NA,TRBJ1-1,TRBV27,TGTGCCAGCAGTTTAGGGGCCAGGGACACTGAAGCTTTCTTT,CASSLGARDTEAFF
NA,NA,TRBJ2-5,TRBV11-2,TGTGCCAGCAGCACCCCCGACAGAATCTTCGAGGGAGAGACCCAGTACTTC,CASSTPDRIFEGETQYF
NA,TRBD2,TRBJ2-1,TRBV13,TGTGCCAGCAGCTCAAGGACTAGCGGGGTGAGCTCCTACAATGAGCAGTTCTTC,CASSSRTSGVSSYNEQFF
NA,TRBD2,TRBJ2-7,TRBV29-1,TGCAGCGTTGAAGCCCCCTTTACTAGCGGGAGGGCCTACGAGCAGTACTTC,CSVEAPFTSGRAYEQYF
NA,NA,TRBJ2-1,TRBV5-8,TGTGCCAGCAGCTTGGGTCCTAGAGTGAGTTACAATGAGCAGTTCTTC,CASSLGPRVSYNEQFF
few,TRBD1,TRBJ1-1,TRBV29-1,TGCAGCGTAGAGGACAGGGCGATGGCTGAAGCTTTCTTT,CSVEDRAMAEAFF
NA,NA,TRBJ2-3,TRBV9,TGTGCCAGCAACCTAGGGGGGACAGATACGCAGTATTTT,CASNLGGTDTQYF
NA,NA,TRBJ2-7,TRBV27,TGTGCCAGCAGTCTCGGGGCCCGCTACGAGCAGTACTTC,CASSLGARYEQYF
NA,NA,TRBJ2-1,TRBV7-8,TGTGCCAGCAGCTTAGCCGGTCATCAGTTCTTC,CASSLAGHQFF
NA,NA,TRBJ2-1,TRBV9,TGTGCCAGCAGCCCCGCGGGGTTACATGAGCAGTTCTTC,CASSPAGLHEQFF
NA,NA,TRBJ1-1,TRBV28,TGTGCCAGCGAAACCCCGACAGAGAACACTGAAGCTTTCTTT,CASETPTENTEAFF
NA,NA,TRBJ1-1,TRBV25-1,TGTGCCAGCAGTGCTCCCGGGCCGACTGAAGCTTTCTTT,CASSAPGPTEAFF
NA,NA,TRBJ2-3,TRBV28,TGTGCCAGCAGTATGACGACCGGCTGGAGAGATACGCAGTATTTT,CASSMTTGWRDTQYF
NA,NA,TRBJ1-1,TRBV28,TGTGCCAGCTTGGGACGGAGGAGGGCTGAAGCTTTCTTT,CASLGRRRAEAFF
NA,TRBD1,TRBJ2-7,TRBV27,TGTGCCAGCAGTTTGGGACAGGAGGCCTACGAGCAGTACTTC,CASSLGQEAYEQYF
NA,NA,TRBJ2-7,TRBV19,TGTGCCAGTAGCTACACCGGGGCCTACGAGCAGTACTTC,CASSYTGAYEQYF
NA,NA,TRBJ2-3,TRBV9,TGTGCCAGCGATACAGGCTCTAGCACAGATACGCAGTATTTT,CASDTGSSTDTQYF
once,NA,TRBJ2-3,TRBV7-2,TGTGCCAGCAGCTTATTGTCAGGAGTGGGCACAGATACGCAGTATTTT,CASSLLSGVGTDTQYF
few,TRBD1,TRBJ1-3,TRBV9,TGTGCCAGCAGCCAGACAGGGGGCTCTGGAAACACCATATATTTT,CASSQTGGSGNTIYF
once,NA,TRBJ2-7,TRBV6-1,TGTGCCAGCAGTGCCCCCCTTAACAGGCGGGCTTTCTACGAGCAGTACTTC,CASSAPLNRRAFYEQYF
NA,NA,TRBJ1-1,TRBV27,TGTGCCAGCAGTTTATCTTGGGATGGGGTTGGGACTGAAGCTTTCTTT,CASSLSWDGVGTEAFF